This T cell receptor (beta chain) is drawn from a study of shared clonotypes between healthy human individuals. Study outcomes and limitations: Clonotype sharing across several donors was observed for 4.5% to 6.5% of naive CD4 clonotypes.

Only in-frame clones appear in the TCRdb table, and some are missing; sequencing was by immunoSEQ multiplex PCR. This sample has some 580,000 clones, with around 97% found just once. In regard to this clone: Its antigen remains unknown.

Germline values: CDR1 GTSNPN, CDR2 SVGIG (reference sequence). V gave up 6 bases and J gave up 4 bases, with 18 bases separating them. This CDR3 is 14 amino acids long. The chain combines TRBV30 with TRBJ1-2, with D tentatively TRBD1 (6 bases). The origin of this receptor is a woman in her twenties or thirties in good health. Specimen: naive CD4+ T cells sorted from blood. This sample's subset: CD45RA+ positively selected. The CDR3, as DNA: TGTGCCTGTATAGGTGAACAGGGAGCCTATGGCTACACCTTC. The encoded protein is CACIGEQGAYGYTF.